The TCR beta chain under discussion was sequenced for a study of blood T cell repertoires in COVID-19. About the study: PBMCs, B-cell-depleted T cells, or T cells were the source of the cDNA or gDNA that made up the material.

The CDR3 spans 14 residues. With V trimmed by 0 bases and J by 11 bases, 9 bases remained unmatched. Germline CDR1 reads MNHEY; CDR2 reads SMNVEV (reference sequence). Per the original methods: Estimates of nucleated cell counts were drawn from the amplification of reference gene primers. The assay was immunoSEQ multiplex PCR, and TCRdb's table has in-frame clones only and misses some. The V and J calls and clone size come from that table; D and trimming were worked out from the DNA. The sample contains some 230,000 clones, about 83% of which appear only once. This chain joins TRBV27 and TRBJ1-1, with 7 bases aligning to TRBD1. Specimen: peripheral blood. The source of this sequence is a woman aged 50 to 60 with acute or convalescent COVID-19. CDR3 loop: CASSLSPTGVGAFF. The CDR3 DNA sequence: TGTGCCAGCAGTTTATCCCCCACAGGGGTGGGCGCTTTCTTT.